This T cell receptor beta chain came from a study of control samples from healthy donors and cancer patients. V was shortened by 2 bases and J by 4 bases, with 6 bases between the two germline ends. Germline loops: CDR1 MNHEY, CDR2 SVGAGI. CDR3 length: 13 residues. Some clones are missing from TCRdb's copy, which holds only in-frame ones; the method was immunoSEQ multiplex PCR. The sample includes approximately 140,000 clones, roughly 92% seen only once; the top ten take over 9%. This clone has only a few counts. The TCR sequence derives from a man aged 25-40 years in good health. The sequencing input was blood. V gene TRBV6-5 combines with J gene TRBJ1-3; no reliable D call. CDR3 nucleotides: TGTGCCAGCAGTTACGACATGGGAAACACCATATATTTT. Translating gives CASSYDMGNTIYF.